The 3 T cell receptor beta chains presented below share a single source sample, sequenced in a study of T cell responses to AZD1222 COVID-19 vaccine. TCRdb's table, derived via immunoSEQ multiplex PCR, lists solely in-frame clones and lacks some. Seen here are 60,000 to 75,000 clones, roughly 80% observed once, and the top ten hold roughly 4%. The sequencing here drew on peripheral blood, taken 28 days after the second AZD1222 dose. The origin of the receptors is an adult who received the AZD1222 COVID-19 vaccine.

The chain employs TRBV5-1 and TRBJ2-1; D is perhaps TRBD2 (5 bases). CDR1 and CDR2 (germline): SGHRS, YFSETQ. V was pared by 0 bases and J by 5 bases, with 15 bases between. This CDR3 region has 16 residues. CDR3 region: CASSLGGRLTDNEQFF. CDR3 DNA: TGCGCCAGCAGCTTGGGTGGTAGACTAACCGACAATGAGCAGTTCTTC.

The V call is TRBV4-1, the J call TRBJ1-6, with 7 bases identical to TRBD1. This CDR3 contains 16 residues. Germline CDR1 reads MGHRA; CDR2 reads YSYEKL. V lost 0 bases to trimming and J lost 7 bases; unmatched junction nucleotides: 6. The chain's CDR3 is CASSQDRAGGNSPLHF. CDR3 DNA: TGCGCCAGCAGCCAAGATAGGGCAGGGGGGAATTCACCCCTCCACTTT.

The table lists this clone with a count of one. The chain carries TRBV5-1 and TRBJ1-2, with a weak D call TRBD1 (5 bases). Trimming took off 0 bases at V and 6 bases at J, with 18 bases between the two ends. CDR3 length: 16 residues. Looked up from germline, CDR1 is SGHRS and CDR2 is YFSETQ. The CDR3: CASSLVGSGSHDGYTF. In DNA form, the CDR3 reads TGCGCCAGCAGCTTGGTGGGGTCAGGGAGTCACGATGGCTACACCTTC.